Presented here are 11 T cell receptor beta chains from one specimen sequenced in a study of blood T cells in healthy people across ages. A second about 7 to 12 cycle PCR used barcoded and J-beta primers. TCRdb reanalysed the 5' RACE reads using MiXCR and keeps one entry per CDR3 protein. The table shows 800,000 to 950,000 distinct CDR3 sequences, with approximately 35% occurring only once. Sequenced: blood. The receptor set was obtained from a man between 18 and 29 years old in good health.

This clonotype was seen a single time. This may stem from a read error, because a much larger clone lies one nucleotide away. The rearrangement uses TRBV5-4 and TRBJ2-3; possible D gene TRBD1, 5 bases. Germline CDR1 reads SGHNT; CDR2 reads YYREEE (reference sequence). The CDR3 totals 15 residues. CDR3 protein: CASSPGDRSTGTQYF. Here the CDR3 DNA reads TGTGCCAGCAGCCCAGGCGACAGAAGCACAGGTACGCAGTATTTT. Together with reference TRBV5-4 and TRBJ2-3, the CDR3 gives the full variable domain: ETGVTQSPTHLIKTRGQQVTLRCSSQSGHNTVSWYQQALGQGPQFIFQYYREEENGRGNFPPRFSGLQFPNYSSELNVNALELDDSALYLCASSPGDRSTGTQYFGPGTRLTVL.

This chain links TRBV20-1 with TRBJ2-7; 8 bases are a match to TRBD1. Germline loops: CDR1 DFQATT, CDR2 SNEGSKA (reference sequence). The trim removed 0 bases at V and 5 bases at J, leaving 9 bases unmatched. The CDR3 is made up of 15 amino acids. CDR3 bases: TGCAGTGCTAGAGATCCCATGGGACAGGTCGACGAGCAGTACTTC. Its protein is CSARDPMGQVDEQYF.

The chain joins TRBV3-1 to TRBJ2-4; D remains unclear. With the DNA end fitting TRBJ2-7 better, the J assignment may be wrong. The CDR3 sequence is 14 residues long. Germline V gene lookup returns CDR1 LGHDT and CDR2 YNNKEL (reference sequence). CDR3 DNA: TGTGCCAGCAGCCAAGGACACGTAGACTACGAGCAGTACTTC. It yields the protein CASSQGHVDYEQYF.

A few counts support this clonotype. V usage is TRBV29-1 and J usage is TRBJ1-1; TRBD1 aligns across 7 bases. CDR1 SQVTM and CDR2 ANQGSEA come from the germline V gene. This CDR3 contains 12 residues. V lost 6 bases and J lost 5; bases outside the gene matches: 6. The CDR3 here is CSVDRVRTEAFF. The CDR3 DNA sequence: TGCAGCGTCGACAGGGTACGAACTGAAGCTTTCTTT.

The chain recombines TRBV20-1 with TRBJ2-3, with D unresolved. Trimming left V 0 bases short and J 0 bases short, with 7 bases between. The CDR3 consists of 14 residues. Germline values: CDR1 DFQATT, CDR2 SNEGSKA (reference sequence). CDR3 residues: CSARDPGSTDTQYF. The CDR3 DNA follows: TGCAGTGCTAGAGATCCTGGAAGCACAGATACGCAGTATTTT.

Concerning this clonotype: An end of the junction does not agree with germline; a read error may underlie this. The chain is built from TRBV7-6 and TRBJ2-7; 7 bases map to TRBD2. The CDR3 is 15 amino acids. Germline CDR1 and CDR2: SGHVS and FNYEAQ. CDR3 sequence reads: CASSAQSSGAYEQYF. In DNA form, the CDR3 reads TGTGCCAGCAGCGCCCAGTCTAGCGGCGCCTATGAGCAGTACTTC.

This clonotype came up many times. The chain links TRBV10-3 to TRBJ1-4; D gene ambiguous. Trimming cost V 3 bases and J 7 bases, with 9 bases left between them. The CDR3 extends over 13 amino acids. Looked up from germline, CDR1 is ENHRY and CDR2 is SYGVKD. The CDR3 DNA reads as TGTGCCATCAGTGACGGGGAGAGTGAAAAACTGTTTTTT. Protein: CAISDGESEKLFF.

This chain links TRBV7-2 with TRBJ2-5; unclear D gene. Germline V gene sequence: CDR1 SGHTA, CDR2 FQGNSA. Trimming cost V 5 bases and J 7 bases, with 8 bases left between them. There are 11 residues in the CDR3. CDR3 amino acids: CASSKVGTQYF. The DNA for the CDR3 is TGTGCCAGCAGCAAAGTCGGGACCCAGTACTTC.

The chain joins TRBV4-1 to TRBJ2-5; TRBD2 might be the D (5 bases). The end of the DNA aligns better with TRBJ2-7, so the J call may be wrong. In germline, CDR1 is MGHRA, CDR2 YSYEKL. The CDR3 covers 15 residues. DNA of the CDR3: TGCGCCAGCAGCCTGGTGGATATTAGCGATAACGAGCAGTACTTC. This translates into CASSLVDISDNEQYF.

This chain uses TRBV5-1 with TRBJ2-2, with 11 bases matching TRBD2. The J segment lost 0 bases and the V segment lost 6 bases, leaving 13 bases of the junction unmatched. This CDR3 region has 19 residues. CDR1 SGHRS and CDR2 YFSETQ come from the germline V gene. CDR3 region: CASNYSGLAGAANTGELFF. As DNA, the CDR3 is TGCGCCAGCAACTACTCCGGACTAGCGGGCGCCGCGAACACCGGGGAGCTGTTTTTT.

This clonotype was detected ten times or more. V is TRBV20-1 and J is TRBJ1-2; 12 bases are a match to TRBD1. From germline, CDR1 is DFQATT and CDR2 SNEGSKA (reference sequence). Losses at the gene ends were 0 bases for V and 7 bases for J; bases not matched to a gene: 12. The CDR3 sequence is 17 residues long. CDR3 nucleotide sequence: TGCAGTGCTAGAGATCGGGACAGGGGGCCCTTTGGTGGTGGCTACACCTTC. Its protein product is CSARDRDRGPFGGGYTF.